What follows are 20 T cell receptor beta chains derived from one specimen sequenced in a study of cytomegalovirus exposure and HLA in healthy donors. It was with 60 Vbeta and 13 Jbeta primers that the PCR ran. Profiled with immunoSEQ multiplex PCR; TCRdb holds only in-frame clones, not every one. The sample lists some 98,000 clones, over 60% occurring once. Sample: PBMCs. These receptor sequences come from a female donor in good health and CMV-seronegative.

In nucleotides, the CDR3 is TGTGCCAGCAGCTTTATGTTCGGGGGGGGTCAAGAGACCCAGTACTTC. This codes for CASSFMFGGGQETQYF. The V and J genes are TRBV11-2 and TRBJ2-5; 8 bases align to TRBD2. The CDR3 contains 16 residues. Losses at the gene ends were 3 bases for V and 2 bases for J; bases not matched to a gene: 8. Per the germline V gene, CDR1 is SGHAT and CDR2 is FQNNGV.

CDR3 in amino acids: CASSLGGFGQSTGELFF. In DNA form, the CDR3 reads TGTGCCAGCAGTTTGGGAGGGTTTGGCCAAAGCACCGGGGAGCTGTTTTTT. The chain carries TRBV28 and TRBJ2-2; 7 bases match TRBD2. The trim removed 3 bases at V and 4 bases at J, leaving 11 bases unmatched. The germline CDR1 and CDR2 sequences are MDHEN and SYDVKM. This CDR3 is 17 amino acids long.

The chain is built from TRBV7-8 and TRBJ2-1; possible D gene TRBD2, 5 bases. This CDR3 comprises 12 residues. Germline V gene lookup returns CDR1 SGHVS and CDR2 FQNEAQ. Between the trimmed V and J ends, which lost 5 bases and 9 bases, there was a span of 11 bases. CDR3 protein: CASSPPRGEQFF. The CDR3 DNA is TGTGCCAGCAGCCCACCTCGGGGTGAGCAGTTCTTC.

This chain connects TRBV4-1 to TRBJ1-5; TRBD1 aligns across 9 bases. This CDR3 comprises 15 residues. Germline CDR1 is MGHRA and CDR2 is YSYEKL. V dropped 3 bases and J dropped 7; count of bases not matched to a gene: 7. The CDR3 DNA reads TGCGCCAGCAGCCATGACCCCGGACAGGGGCAGCCCCAGCATTTT. Protein product: CASSHDPGQGQPQHF.

The chain couples TRBV19 to TRBJ2-2, with 8 bases lining up with TRBD1. There are 16 residues in the CDR3. Trimming cost V 7 bases and J 1 base; bases outside gene matches: 8. The germline gives CDR1 LNHDA, CDR2 SQIVND (reference sequence). DNA for the CDR3: TGTGCCAGTACTCACCGGGACAGGAGGAACACCGGGGAGCTGTTTTTT. Protein product: CASTHRDRRNTGELFF.

V gene TRBV7-8 combines with J gene TRBJ2-5, with 7 bases aligning to TRBD1. The germline V gene encodes CDR1 SGHVS and CDR2 FQNEAQ. V was clipped by 1 base and J by 4 bases; unmatched bases: 3. The CDR3 contains 14 residues. DNA for the CDR3: TGTGCCAGCAGCTTAGTGGGACAGTTAGAGACCCAGTACTTC. As protein: CASSLVGQLETQYF.

For this clone: Germline is not matched at one junction end, which may reflect a read error. The rearrangement uses TRBV7-8 and TRBJ2-4; 12 positions agree with TRBD2. Germline CDR1 reads SGHVS; CDR2 reads FQNEAQ. CDR3 size: 17 residues. This CDR3 reads CASSSGLAGWDKNSQYF. Written as DNA, the CDR3 is TGTGCCAGCAGCTCAGGACTAGCGGGATGGGACAAAAACAGTCAGTACTTC.

V and J are TRBV27 and TRBJ2-5; 10 bases fit TRBD1. Germline CDR1 reads MNHEY; CDR2 reads SMNVEV (reference sequence). Unmatched junction bases numbered 10, after V lost 5 bases and J lost 1 base. The CDR3 length is 17 residues. The CDR3 sequence: CASSPRDRGSFQETQYF. The CDR3 DNA is TGTGCCAGCAGTCCCCGGGACAGGGGAAGTTTCCAAGAGACCCAGTACTTC.

The rearrangement joins TRBV7-9 to TRBJ1-2, with 11 bases fitting TRBD1. Looked up from germline, CDR1 is SEHNR and CDR2 is FQNEAQ (reference sequence). The CDR3 consists of 16 residues. V lost 5 bases and J lost 8; bases outside the gene matches: 13. The CDR3 sequence is CASSAVLGQGAGGYTF. The CDR3 DNA reads as TGTGCCAGCAGCGCCGTCCTTGGACAGGGGGCAGGAGGCTACACCTTC.

The chain recombines TRBV9 with TRBJ1-3; maybe TRBD1 (5 bases). V gave up 3 bases and J gave up 0 bases, with 16 bases separating them. The V gene's germline CDR1 is SGDLS and CDR2 YYNGEE. This CDR3 has 17 amino acids. The CDR3 coding sequence is TGTGCCAGCAGCGCGGGGGGAGGACTCAGCTCTGGAAACACCATATATTTT. This gives the protein CASSAGGGLSSGNTIYF. The whole variable domain, remainder taken from reference TRBV9 and TRBJ1-3, is DSGVTQTPKHLITATGQRVTLRCSPRSGDLSVYWYQQSLDQGLQFLIQYYNGEERAKGNILERFSAQQFPDLHSELNLSSLELGDSALYFCASSAGGGLSSGNTIYFGEGSWLTVV.

V and J are TRBV11-1 and TRBJ1-5; the D is unclear. Germline V CDR1 and CDR2: SGHAT, FQDESV (reference sequence). Trimming removed 1 base at V and 1 base at J, with 5 bases between. This CDR3 comprises 14 residues. The CDR3 here is CASSLDGSNQPQHF. The CDR3 region has the DNA TGTGCCAGCAGCTTAGATGGCAGCAATCAGCCCCAGCATTTT. The variable domain in full, completed from reference TRBV11-1 and TRBJ1-5, reads EAEVAQSPRYKITEKSQAVAFWCDPISGHATLYWYRQILGQGPELLVQFQDESVVDDSQLPKDRFSAERLKGVDSTLKIQPAELGDSAMYLCASSLDGSNQPQHFGDGTRLSIL.

The V call is TRBV28, the J call TRBJ2-1, with a weak D call TRBD2 (6 bases). The CDR3 is 14 residues long. CDR1 MDHEN and CDR2 SYDVKM come from the germline V gene. Trimming removed 2 bases from V and 13 bases from J, with 18 bases in between. The CDR3 nucleotides are TGTGCCAGCAGTTTAATGGGTACTAGCACCGTTCAGTTCTTC. Its protein is CASSLMGTSTVQFF.

The V gene is TRBV7-3, the J gene TRBJ2-7; the D gene is possibly TRBD2 (6 bases). Trimming shortened V by 3 bases and J by 3 bases, and 12 bases separated the two germline ends. Germline V lookup: CDR1 SGHTA, CDR2 FQGTGA. The CDR3 consists of 14 residues. The CDR3 protein is CASSFGPRGYEQYF. CDR3 in DNA: TGTGCCAGCAGCTTTGGCCCGCGGGGCTACGAGCAGTACTTC.

This chain connects TRBV5-5 to TRBJ1-1; maybe TRBD1 (6 bases). This CDR3 has 12 amino acids. V lost 1 base to trimming and J lost 10 bases, with 11 bases between them. From germline, CDR1 is SGHKS and CDR2 YYEKEE (reference sequence). In DNA form, the CDR3 reads TGTGCCAGCAGCTTGAGGGACAACAGAGCTTTCTTT. Translation: CASSLRDNRAFF.

The V call is TRBV6-5, the J call TRBJ2-7, with D maybe TRBD1 (5 bases). This CDR3 spans 14 amino acids. CDR1 and CDR2 (germline): MNHEY, SVGAGI. V shed 2 bases and J shed 4 bases, with 12 bases lying between them. In DNA, the CDR3 is TGTGCCAGCAGTTACAATGGGCAGGGATACGAGCAGTACTTC. Amino acids: CASSYNGQGYEQYF.

As to this clone: Compared with germline, one end of the junction differs, possibly owing to a read error. This sequence joins TRBV6-1 and TRBJ1-1, with D perhaps matching TRBD1 (5 bases). Looked up from germline, CDR1 is MNHNS and CDR2 is SASEGT. The CDR3 totals 15 residues. The DNA of the CDR3 is TGTACCAGCCGCTCGAGGCAGGGCATGAACACTGAAGCTTTCTTT. This translates into CTSRSRQGMNTEAFF.

The chain uses TRBV7-9 and TRBJ2-1, with D maybe TRBD2 (6 bases). Germline V CDR1 and CDR2: SEHNR, FQNEAQ (reference sequence). CDR3 length: 17 residues. Trimming stripped 0 bases from V and 9 bases from J, with 21 bases between. The CDR3 region is CASSLAPLGGGVGEQFF. In DNA form, the CDR3 reads TGTGCCAGCAGCTTAGCCCCTCTGGGGGGAGGAGTCGGTGAGCAGTTCTTC. The variable domain in full, with the rest retrieved from reference TRBV7-9 and TRBJ2-1, is DTGVSQNPRHKITKRGQNVTFRCDPISEHNRLYWYRQTLGQGPEFLTYFQNEAQLEKSRLLSDRFSAERPKGSFSTLEIQRTEQGDSAMYLCASSLAPLGGGVGEQFFGPGTRLTVL.

V usage is TRBV7-2 and J usage is TRBJ2-1; D not resolved. The CDR3 is 14 residues long. Germline V lookup: CDR1 SGHTA, CDR2 FQGNSA. Trimming took 5 bases from V and 3 from J, leaving 11 bases between them. DNA for the CDR3: TGTGCCAGCAGCGTCAGACTGGTCTACAATGAGCAGTTCTTC. Translating it yields CASSVRLVYNEQFF.

The chain links TRBV11-3 to TRBJ2-3, with 10 bases fitting TRBD2. The J segment lost 5 bases and the V segment lost 5 bases, leaving 7 bases of the junction unmatched. This CDR3 has 15 residues. Germline CDR1 is SGHNT and CDR2 is YENEEA. The CDR3 DNA is TGTGCCAGCAGCCCGAGCGGGGGGGTCGGAGATACGCAGTATTTT. As protein: CASSPSGGVGDTQYF.

The chain uses TRBV28 and TRBJ1-4; TRBD1 is a possible D gene (5 bases). Per germline, CDR1 MDHEN and CDR2 SYDVKM. Trimming shortened V by 6 bases and J by 7 bases, and 27 bases separated the two germline ends. The CDR3 has 18 residues. The CDR3 here is CASRNSLLPRVGGEKLFF. CDR3 bases: TGTGCCAGCAGAAATTCGTTGTTACCCAGGGTCGGGGGTGAAAAACTGTTTTTT. Full variable domain (outside the CDR3, taken from reference TRBV28 and TRBJ1-4): DVKVTQSSRYLVKRTGEKVFLECVQDMDHENMFWYRQDPGLGLRLIYFSYDVKMKEKGDIPEGYSVSREKKERFSLILESASTNQTSMYLCASRNSLLPRVGGEKLFFGSGTQLSVL.